This is a list of T cell receptor beta chains from one sample in a study of OX40 agonist ivuxolimab in advanced cancers. TCRdb keeps only in-frame clones here, not all; method: immunoSEQ multiplex PCR. Counted here are tens of thousands of clones, 85% to 90% occurring once; the ten biggest clones make up around 0.99%. The sample was CD4+ or CD8+ T cells sorted from blood, taken in a trial of the OX40 agonist ivuxolimab. These receptors originate from an adult with an advanced solid tumor such as melanoma, head and neck, liver or kidney cancer. The CDR3 runs from the conserved cysteine through the conserved F or W. The order of the fields is clone size, D gene, J gene, V gene, CDR3 protein, CDR3 DNA. D genes are given only for firm matches. Only some rows state a clone size, as once, few, many or a class for expanded clones.

abundance: .; d_gene: TRBD1; j_gene: TRBJ1-2; v_gene: TRBV7-2; CDR3aa: CASSLAAGGGYGYTF; CDR3nt: TGTGCCAGCAGCTTAGCGGCAGGGGGCGGATATGGCTACACCTTC
abundance: .; d_gene: TRBD1; j_gene: TRBJ1-2; v_gene: TRBV2; CDR3aa: CASLPFGTGGFGYTF; CDR3nt: TGTGCCAGCCTCCCCTTCGGGACAGGGGGCTTTGGCTACACCTTC
abundance: .; d_gene: .; j_gene: TRBJ2-6; v_gene: TRBV28; CDR3aa: CASSPILSGANVLTF; CDR3nt: TGTGCCAGCAGTCCCATCCTCTCTGGGGCCAACGTCCTGACTTTC
abundance: .; d_gene: TRBD1; j_gene: TRBJ2-7; v_gene: TRBV7-8; CDR3aa: CASSRQGIPYEQYF; CDR3nt: TGTGCCAGCAGCCGACAGGGAATTCCCTACGAGCAGTACTTC
abundance: .; d_gene: TRBD2; j_gene: TRBJ2-7; v_gene: TRBV27; CDR3aa: CASSLRGGGTYEQYF; CDR3nt: TGTGCCAGCAGTCTACGGGGGGGAGGGACCTACGAGCAGTACTTC
abundance: .; d_gene: TRBD2; j_gene: TRBJ2-1; v_gene: TRBV5-1; CDR3aa: CASSLPTSGEEDEQFF; CDR3nt: TGCGCCAGCAGCCTCCCGACTAGCGGGGAGGAAGATGAGCAGTTCTTC
abundance: .; d_gene: .; j_gene: TRBJ1-1; v_gene: TRBV7-2; CDR3aa: CASSLEPGMTEAFF; CDR3nt: TGTGCCAGCAGCTTAGAGCCGGGGATGACTGAAGCTTTCTTT
abundance: few; d_gene: .; j_gene: TRBJ1-6; v_gene: TRBV5-4; CDR3aa: CASSPRVGVAPLHF; CDR3nt: TGTGCCAGCAGCCCGCGAGTGGGTGTGGCACCCCTCCACTTT
abundance: .; d_gene: .; j_gene: TRBJ2-7; v_gene: TRBV5-6; CDR3aa: CASSLGRTSYEQYF; CDR3nt: TGTGCCAGCAGCTTGGGTCGGACAAGTTACGAGCAGTACTTC
abundance: .; d_gene: .; j_gene: TRBJ1-5; v_gene: TRBV18; CDR3aa: CASSHSRENQPQHF; CDR3nt: TGTGCCAGCTCGCATTCGAGGGAGAATCAGCCCCAGCATTTT
abundance: once; d_gene: .; j_gene: TRBJ1-1; v_gene: TRBV25-1; CDR3aa: CASSGGILNTEAFF; CDR3nt: TGTGCCAGCAGTGGCGGGATCCTTAACACTGAAGCTTTCTTT
abundance: .; d_gene: .; j_gene: TRBJ1-1; v_gene: TRBV5-1; CDR3aa: CASSLGQTNTEAFF; CDR3nt: TGCGCCAGCAGCTTGGGACAGACGAACACTGAAGCTTTCTTT